Below, one T cell receptor (beta chain) is given with its context. The data stem from a study of sequential checkpoint blockade in melanoma. The wider study: Arm A got nivolumab then ipilimumab; arm B the reverse, 1:1. Maintenance nivolumab came after either treatment sequence.

Clones were read by immunoSEQ multiplex PCR, and TCRdb kept only the in-frame ones, dropping some. This table holds approximately 34,000 clones, around four fifths found once. The treatment: randomized to nivolumab then ipilimumab (arm A) or the reverse (arm B). None of the patients previously received DNA-damaging chemotherapy. PBMC sorting kept live CD3+CD8+ cells without CD19 or CD56. This CDR3 contains 16 residues. Germline V lookup: CDR1 MGHRA, CDR2 YSYEKL. Trimming removed 1 base from V and 3 bases from J; junction bases left unmatched: 6. Sample: CD8+ T cells sorted from blood (inferred from file names), taken from a patient given nivolumab and ipilimumab in sequence. The chain links TRBV4-1 to TRBJ1-1, with TRBD1 matching 9 bases. This TCR was recovered from a human donor with melanoma. The CDR3 is CASSQGTGVDYTEAFF. The CDR3 nucleotides read TGCGCCAGCAGCCAAGGGACAGGGGTGGATTACACTGAAGCTTTCTTT.